These 30 T cell receptor beta chains share one sample of origin, sequenced in a study of blood T cells in healthy people across ages. A second PCR of roughly 6 to 12 cycles used a sample-barcoded 5' primer and a J-beta primer mix. A single record per CDR3 protein comes from TCRdb applying MiXCR to the 5' RACE reads. The sample has 710,000 or so distinct CDR3 sequences, approximately 29% seen once. Material for sequencing was blood. The receptors were sampled from a woman of 80 years or more in good health.

The chain uses TRBV7-9 and TRBJ2-5; tentatively, D is TRBD2 (6 bases). The CDR3 has 13 amino acids. V shed 6 bases and J shed 11 bases, with 19 bases lying between them. CDR1 is SEHNR, CDR2 FQNEAQ, per germline (reference sequence). DNA for the CDR3: TGTGCCAGCAGAGGACAACTTTGGGAGGAGCAGTACTTC. It specifies CASRGQLWEEQYF.

This clonotype occurred many times. V and J are TRBV20-1 and TRBJ2-3; D is undetermined. Between the trimmed V and J ends, which lost 0 bases and 0 bases, there was a span of 10 bases. CDR3 length equals 15 residues. Germline V gene data show CDR1 as DFQATT and CDR2 as SNEGSKA (reference sequence). The CDR3 loop is CSARDVRRSTDTQYF. The CDR3 bases are TGCAGTGCTAGAGATGTTCGGCGAAGCACAGATACGCAGTATTTT.

CDR3 sequence (DNA): TGCGCCAGCAGCCAAGAGGGAACAGGGACAGATACGCAGTATTTT. Encoded protein: CASSQEGTGTDTQYF. The rearrangement joins TRBV4-3 to TRBJ2-3; the D gene is possibly TRBD1 (6 bases). Trimming stripped 0 bases from V and 3 bases from J, with 10 bases between. Germline CDR1 is LGHNA and CDR2 is YSLEER. CDR3 length: 15 amino acids.

This clonotype was observed at least ten times. This sequence joins TRBV29-1 and TRBJ1-2; TRBD1 matches at 7 bases. This CDR3 has 13 amino acids. Germline V CDR1 and CDR2: SQVTM, ANQGSEA. The V gene end was trimmed by 2 bases and the J gene end by 8 bases; junction bases not matched to a gene: 8. The CDR3 loop reads CSVERTGSFGYTF. The CDR3 coding sequence is TGCAGCGTTGAAAGGACAGGATCGTTCGGCTACACCTTC. Together with reference TRBV29-1 and TRBJ1-2, the CDR3 gives the full variable domain: SAVISQKPSRDICQRGTSLTIQCQVDSQVTMMFWYRQQPGQSLTLIATANQGSEATYESGFVIDKFPISRPNLTFSTLTVSNMSPEDSSIYLCSVERTGSFGYTFGSGTRLTVV.

This clonotype was recorded at least ten times. The rearrangement uses TRBV3-1 and TRBJ2-7; D may be TRBD1 or TRBD2 (5 bases each). CDR3 length: 12 amino acids. Germline-derived CDR1 and CDR2 are LGHDT and YNNKEL (reference sequence). Trimming cost V 4 bases and J 10 bases, with 14 bases left between them. CDR3: CASSRSREPQYF. The CDR3 DNA sequence: TGTGCCAGCAGCCGAAGCAGGGAGCCCCAGTACTTC.

This clonotype showed up many times. This chain links TRBV4-1 with TRBJ1-6; no clear D. The CDR3 has 15 residues. Germline values: CDR1 MGHRA, CDR2 YSYEKL. Trimming removed 0 bases from V and 7 bases from J, with 10 bases in between. CDR3 protein: CASSQETSRNSPLHF. The DNA of the CDR3 is TGCGCCAGCAGCCAAGAGACGTCCCGGAATTCACCCCTCCACTTT.

The gene calls are TRBV25-1 and TRBJ1-4; weak D call: TRBD1 (5 bases). V lost 3 bases, J lost 4 bases, and 6 bases lay in between. The length of the CDR3 is 13 residues. Germline V lookup: CDR1 MGHDK, CDR2 SYGVNS. The CDR3 protein is CASSEGGNEKLFF. CDR3 bases: TGTGCCAGCAGTGAGGGGGGTAATGAAAAACTGTTTTTT.

This clonotype came up many times. A read error may explain this, as a much larger clone is one base away. The rearrangement uses TRBV12-3 or TRBV12-4 and TRBJ2-5; TRBD2 aligns across 10 bases. This CDR3 contains 15 residues. CDR3 DNA: TGTGCCAGCAGTATAGCGGGGGGCTGGGGCAATGAGCAGTACTTC. Translation: CASSIAGGWGNEQYF.

Comment on this clonotype: A read error may be the cause here, since a much bigger clone is one base away. The chain links TRBV20-1 to TRBJ2-5; TRBD1 is a possible D gene (5 bases). The CDR3 length is 12 residues. V shed 5 bases and J shed 11 bases, with 18 bases lying between them. Per the germline V gene, CDR1 is DFQATT and CDR2 is SNEGSKA (reference sequence). The CDR3 sequence is CSAGAQGNEQYF. In nucleotides, the CDR3 is TGCAGTGCTGGGGCGCAGGGCAATGAGCAGTACTTC.

This clonotype has only one observation. This rearrangement joins TRBV20-1 to TRBJ2-5; 7 bases agree with TRBD1. The CDR3 totals 12 residues. Trimming at V came to 5 bases and at J to 3 bases, leaving 3 bases not matched to a gene. The germline V gene has CDR1 DFQATT and CDR2 SNEGSKA (reference sequence). CDR3 coding DNA: TGCAGTGCTCCGGACAGGAAAGAGACCCAGTACTTC. It encodes CSAPDRKETQYF.

This clonotype was picked up a small number of times. The chain carries TRBV5-6 and TRBJ1-1; no firm D call. Germline V lookup: CDR1 SGHDT, CDR2 YYEEEE. The CDR3 contains 17 residues. The V and J ends lost 4 bases and 2 bases respectively, with 21 bases between them. CDR3 sequence: CASSPNWFTKGNTEAFF. CDR3 DNA: TGTGCCAGCAGCCCCAATTGGTTTACTAAGGGTAACACTGAAGCTTTCTTT. Based on the CDR3 plus reference TRBV5-6 and TRBJ1-1, the full variable domain is DAGVTQSPTHLIKTRGQQVTLRCSPKSGHDTVSWYQQALGQGPQFIFQYYEEEERQRGNFPDRFSGHQFPNYSSELNVNALLLGDSALYLCASSPNWFTKGNTEAFFGQGTRLTVV.

This clonotype was found many times. Given a far larger clone just one base away, this is likely a sequencing read error. The chain joins TRBV7-9 to TRBJ2-5, with D uncertain. V lost 5 bases and J 5 bases, leaving 6 bases between the germline ends. Germline-derived CDR1 and CDR2 are SEHNR and FQNEAQ (reference sequence). This CDR3 contains 11 residues. The CDR3: CASSLWETQYF. CDR3 in DNA: TGTGCCAGCAGCCTCTGGGAGACCCAGTACTTC.

This clonotype appeared many times. The chain uses TRBV29-1 and TRBJ1-2; no clear D gene. Trimming removed 4 bases at V and 3 bases at J, with 15 bases between. CDR1 and CDR2 (germline): SQVTM, ANQGSEA. The CDR3 length is 14 residues. Here the CDR3 reads CSVVLPKGHYGYTF. The CDR3 nucleotides read TGCAGCGTTGTTCTGCCAAAAGGGCACTATGGCTACACCTTC.

The V call is TRBV6-6, the J call TRBJ2-4; tentative D call: TRBD1 (6 bases). The V end was cut by 5 bases, the J end by 2 bases, with 13 bases between. The CDR3 contains 15 residues. The germline V gene encodes CDR1 MNHNY and CDR2 SVGAGI (reference sequence). CDR3 coding DNA: TGTGCCAGCAGTCAGGGGAGTAGTACCAAAAACATTCAGTACTTC. Residues: CASSQGSSTKNIQYF.

The chain combines TRBV6-6 with TRBJ1-1; D remains unclear. The V end lost 7 bases, the J end lost 13 bases, and 28 bases lay between the germline ends. CDR1 MNHNY and CDR2 SVGAGI come from the germline V gene (reference sequence). The CDR3 has 15 residues. CDR3 sequence reads: CASTPQRHPTEAVFF. DNA of the CDR3: TGTGCCAGCACCCCCCAGAGGCACCCCACTGAAGCTGTTTTCTTT.

For this clonotype: At one boundary the junction diverges from the germline segment, which might be a read error. This chain links TRBV7-9 with TRBJ1-2, with TRBD1 matching over 9 bases. The CDR3 contains 16 residues. Per the germline V gene, CDR1 is SEHNR and CDR2 is FQNEAQ (reference sequence). The CDR3 DNA is TGTGCCAGCAGCTCCCCCGGACAGGGGAGTATCTATGGCTGCACCTTC. This gives the protein CASSSPGQGSIYGCTF.

This clonotype has a count of ten or more. The V and J genes are TRBV6-5 and TRBJ2-1; 7 positions agree with TRBD1. Germline V gene lookup returns CDR1 MNHEY and CDR2 SVGAGI. The CDR3 covers 11 residues. V shed 8 bases and J 5 bases; nucleotides not matched to a gene: 0. CDR3 in DNA: TGTGCCAGCGACAGGGACAATGAGCAGTTCTTC. Its protein product is CASDRDNEQFF.

This clonotype was counted between two and nine times. The chain has TRBV30 and TRBJ1-5, with a tentative D call TRBD1 (5 bases). The CDR3 is 14 amino acids. Germline V gene lookup returns CDR1 GTSNPN and CDR2 SVGIG (reference sequence). V lost 3 bases, J lost 7 bases, and 16 bases lay in between. CDR3 nucleotide sequence: TGTGCCTGGAGCTACGGGACGGAACGACAGCCCCAGCATTTT. This translates into CAWSYGTERQPQHF.

The table lists this clonotype with many counts. V is TRBV6-1 and J is TRBJ1-2; D uncertain. The V end was cut by 6 bases, the J end by 1 base, with 9 bases between. Germline V gene lookup returns CDR1 MNHNS and CDR2 SASEGT. This CDR3 spans 13 amino acids. CDR3 nucleotide sequence: TGTGCCAGCAGGATCCGCATTAACTATGGCTACACCTTC. Protein sequence: CASRIRINYGYTF.

This clonotype was picked up many times. The chain couples TRBV12-3 or TRBV12-4 to TRBJ2-7, with D maybe TRBD1 (5 bases). V was shortened by 4 bases and J by 7 bases, with 8 bases between the two germline ends. The CDR3 is 11 amino acids. CDR3 residues: CASSSGWEQYF. CDR3 sequence (DNA): TGTGCCAGCAGTTCAGGGTGGGAGCAGTACTTC.

This clonotype was counted only a few times. The genes are TRBV4-1 and TRBJ1-1; no reliable D call. Trimming removed 2 bases at V and 3 bases at J, with 13 bases between. The CDR3 loop spans 15 amino acids. Germline lookup yields CDR1 MGHRA and CDR2 YSYEKL. CDR3 protein: CASSQSPGSDTEAFF. CDR3 DNA sequence: TGCGCCAGCAGCCAATCTCCAGGATCGGACACTGAAGCTTTCTTT.

To note about this clonotype: At one end, the junction sequence differs from germline, possibly due to a read error. This sequence joins TRBV11-2 and TRBJ2-1; D remains unclear. Germline V lookup: CDR1 SGHAT, CDR2 FQNNGV. This CDR3 has 11 residues. The DNA for the CDR3 is TGTGCCAGCAGTTTAGACATAGAGCAGTTCTTC. It is translated as CASSLDIEQFF.

In this sample, this clonotype turned up many times. The CDR3 spells CASRGQASSYEQYF. CDR3 in DNA: TGCGCCAGCAGAGGACAGGCGAGCTCCTACGAGCAGTACTTC. The chain couples TRBV5-1 to TRBJ2-7; 7 bases match TRBD1. With 5 bases clipped from V and 0 bases from J, the junction kept 5 bases outside the gene matches. This CDR3 has 14 amino acids. Germline CDR1 SGHRS, CDR2 YFSETQ.

The J gene is TRBJ2-7, the V gene TRBV5-1, with D tentatively TRBD2 (6 bases). CDR1 is SGHRS and CDR2 is YFSETQ in the germline V gene. V lost 3 bases, J lost 6 bases, and 16 bases lay in between. The CDR3 length is 14 residues. The CDR3 sequence: CASSWLRGSGEQYF. CDR3 bases: TGCGCCAGCAGCTGGCTACGGGGGAGCGGCGAGCAGTACTTC.

This clonotype was recorded a few times. This may arise from a read error, as a much more abundant clone is one base away. The CDR3 nucleotides read TGTGCCAGCAGCTTAAGGGCCGTCAGGGGTTCACCCCCCCACTTT. This codes for CASSLRAVRGSPPHF. The V call is TRBV7-9, the J call TRBJ1-6, with D maybe TRBD1 (6 bases). This CDR3 has 15 residues. The V gene's germline CDR1 is SEHNR and CDR2 FQNEAQ (reference sequence).

This clonotype was picked up a small number of times. The chain joins TRBV29-1 to TRBJ2-5, with D possibly matching TRBD1 (6 bases). This CDR3 comprises 14 residues. V lost 7 bases and J lost 11, with 26 bases in between. CDR1 SQVTM and CDR2 ANQGSEA come from the germline V gene. The CDR3 bases are TGCAGCGCCATGAACCCCCAGGGGTACAATGAGCAGTACTTC. Amino acids: CSAMNPQGYNEQYF.

This clonotype showed up many times. The chain has TRBV6-2 or TRBV6-3 and TRBJ2-7; perhaps TRBD1 as D (6 bases). Per germline, CDR1 MNHEY and CDR2 SVGEGT. The CDR3 runs to 15 residues. With 5 bases removed from V and 2 bases from J, the gap between germline ends came to 16 bases. The CDR3: CASSPHRDTPYEQYF. The CDR3 bases are TGTGCCAGCAGTCCACACAGGGATACCCCCTACGAGCAGTACTTC.

This chain connects TRBV6-1 to TRBJ1-1; D not resolved. The CDR3 has 14 amino acids. The V end was cut by 3 bases, the J end by 4 bases, with 12 bases between. CDR1 is MNHNS, CDR2 SASEGT, per germline. In nucleotides, the CDR3 is TGTGCCAGCAGTGAGGTTCCGGCGGGCACTGAAGCTTTCTTT. Its protein product is CASSEVPAGTEAFF.

This clonotype was found many times. The chain uses TRBV5-1 and TRBJ1-2; 10 positions match TRBD1. The germline V gene encodes CDR1 SGHRS and CDR2 YFSETQ. CDR3 size: 17 residues. Germline trimming cut 3 bases from V and 1 base from J; bases unmatched to any gene: 9. Here the CDR3 reads CASSSDEGQGYNYGYTF. DNA for the CDR3: TGCGCCAGCAGCTCCGATGAGGGACAGGGGTATAACTATGGCTACACCTTC.

This clonotype showed up many times. This chain connects TRBV7-9 to TRBJ2-6, with 9 bases lining up with TRBD1. Germline CDR1 reads SEHNR; CDR2 reads FQNEAQ (reference sequence). This CDR3 region has 20 residues. Trimming took 0 bases from V and 0 from J; bases not matched to a gene: 9. CDR3 bases: TGTGCCAGCAGCTTAGCGGCCGGGACAGGGTCGATCTCTGGGGCCAACGTCCTGACTTTC. It encodes CASSLAAGTGSISGANVLTF.